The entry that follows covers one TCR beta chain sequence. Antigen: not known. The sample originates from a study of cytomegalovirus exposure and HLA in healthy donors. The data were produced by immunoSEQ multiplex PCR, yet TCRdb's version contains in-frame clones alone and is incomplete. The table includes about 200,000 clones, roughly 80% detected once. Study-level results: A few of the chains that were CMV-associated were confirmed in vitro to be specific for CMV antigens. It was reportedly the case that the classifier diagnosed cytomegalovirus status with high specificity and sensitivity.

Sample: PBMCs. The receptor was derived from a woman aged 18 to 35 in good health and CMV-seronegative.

CDR3 in amino acids: CASSPGDPGNTIYF. In nucleotides, the CDR3 is TGCGCCAGCAGCCCGGGGGACCCTGGAAACACCATATATTTT. V is TRBV5-1 and J is TRBJ1-3; perhaps TRBD1 as D (5 bases). Germline V lookup: CDR1 SGHRS, CDR2 YFSETQ. Between the trimmed V and J ends, which lost 4 bases and 2 bases, there was a span of 10 bases. CDR3 length: 14 residues.